This entry is about one T cell receptor (beta chain). The antigen is not known. These data originate in a study of cytomegalovirus exposure and HLA in healthy donors. Study-wide findings and caveats: Common viral pathogens seemed, in a later analysis, to connect with several of the most significant clusters. The presence/absence work took it that sequencing depth was about the same across donors.

CDR3 length: 13 amino acids. V was cut by 1 base and J by 7 bases, with 9 bases left in between. Germline CDR1 is SGHRS and CDR2 is YFSETQ. A multiplex PCR was run with 60 Vbeta primers and 13 Jbeta primers. Here immunoSEQ multiplex PCR was the method, and the copy in TCRdb shows in-frame clones only, minus some. The data contain around 180,000 clones, 65% to 85% of them singletons. This receptor was taken from a man between 60 and 75 years old in good health and CMV-seronegative. Specimen: PBMCs. The chain is built from TRBV5-1 and TRBJ1-3; maybe TRBD1 (5 bases). The CDR3 sequence: CASSLLSGNTIYF. In DNA, the CDR3 is TGCGCCAGCAGCTTGCTTTCAGGGAACACCATATATTTT.